This entry is about one T cell receptor beta chain. The antigen remains unidentified. The time point is: persistent/refractory GD, antithyroid drugs over 5 years with positive TRAb. After RNA was extracted from PBMCs, the TCR library was made from it. In Xi'an, China, an endocrinology department was the source of patients. This sample stems from a study of regulatory T cells in long-lasting Graves disease. Study-level results: It was in persistent disease that TRBV28, TRBJ1-2 and TRBJ2-5 were favored. Accuracy may have been reduced by the small sample size.

Library construction for TCR beta used iRepertoire HTBI primers and Arm-PCR of CDR3 regions. Study processing details: Identification yielded some 60 TRBV and 11 to 15 TRBJ segments across samples. TCRdb re-called the multiplex PCR reads with MiXCR, one entry per CDR3 protein. These V and J calls derive from TCRdb rather than the authors' analysis. The top ten hold around 12% of the sample, which has about 460,000 distinct CDR3 sequences, around a fifth seen once. CDR1 is PRHDT, CDR2 FYEKMQ, per germline (reference sequence). V lost 5 bases to trimming and J lost 0 bases; unmatched junction nucleotides: 4. This CDR3 has 15 residues.

The chain couples TRBV13 to TRBJ2-1; 7 bases line up with TRBD1. Sample: peripheral blood mononuclear cells (PBMCs), taken when the disease was refractory, from a patient treated with antithyroid drugs. The receptor was isolated from a female donor with Graves disease. The CDR3 bases are TGTGCCAGCAGCGCACAGGGGAGCTCCTACAATGAGCAGTTCTTC. Translating it yields CASSAQGSSYNEQFF.